The entry below gives a single TCR beta chain sequence along with its context. Its antigen is unknown. The data were obtained in a study of T cell responses to AZD1222 COVID-19 vaccine. Study-wide findings and caveats: The donor group comprised mostly white British people and more females; the analysis possibly underestimated clonal diversity. Baseline serology detected seropositivity in only six AZD1222 recipients.

After removal of 0 bases from V and 1 base from J, the junction contained 10 bases not matched to a gene. From germline, CDR1 is SGHRS and CDR2 YFSETQ. There are 18 residues in the CDR3. TCRdb's copy holds only in-frame clones and misses some; the assay was immunoSEQ multiplex PCR. Of tens of thousands of clones listed, roughly nine tenths are singletons. The sample was peripheral blood, taken 28 days after the second AZD1222 dose. The J gene is TRBJ2-3, the V gene TRBV5-1; 8 nucleotides align to TRBD1. The sequence was collected from an adult who received the AZD1222 COVID-19 vaccine. The CDR3 loop is CASSLGPTTGGGTDTQYF. The CDR3, as DNA: TGCGCCAGCAGCTTGGGACCCACTACAGGGGGTGGCACAGATACGCAGTATTTT.